A selection of T cell receptor beta chains follows, all from one sample in a study of blood T cell repertoires in COVID-19. The table came from immunoSEQ multiplex PCR; TCRdb's copy has only in-frame clones and leaves some out. The sample includes tens of thousands of clones, approximately 89% of them seen just once. The sample comprised peripheral blood. These receptors were taken from a woman aged 80 or over with acute or convalescent COVID-19. The CDR3 runs from the conserved cysteine through the conserved F or W. The D gene is left open where the match is weak. Where a row states a size, it is once, few, many or the class of an expanded clone; other rows omit it.

CDR3 protein: CASSLDGAGYGYTF; CDR3 DNA: TGCGCCAGCAGCTTGGATGGAGCTGGCTATGGCTACACCTTC; clone size: -; J gene: TRBJ1-2; D gene: -; V gene: TRBV5-1
CDR3 protein: CASSHGARAGGYTF; CDR3 DNA: TGTGCCAGCAGCCACGGTGCCCGGGCGGGGGGCTACACCTTC; clone size: -; J gene: TRBJ1-2; D gene: -; V gene: TRBV3-1/TRBV3-2
CDR3 protein: CASSLGTSGGPTGELFF; CDR3 DNA: TGCGCCAGCAGCTTGGGAACTAGCGGGGGACCCACCGGGGAGCTGTTTTTT; clone size: -; J gene: TRBJ2-2; D gene: TRBD2; V gene: TRBV5-1
CDR3 protein: CASSLLQGLLSGANVLTF; CDR3 DNA: TGTGCCAGCAGCTTATTACAGGGGCTTTTATCTGGGGCCAACGTCCTGACTTTC; clone size: -; J gene: TRBJ2-6; D gene: TRBD1; V gene: TRBV7-9
CDR3 protein: CASSLQGTDTQYF; CDR3 DNA: TGCGCCAGCAGCTTGCAGGGCACAGATACGCAGTATTTT; clone size: -; J gene: TRBJ2-3; D gene: -; V gene: TRBV5-1
CDR3 protein: CASSYSSNRVGEKLFF; CDR3 DNA: TGTGCCAGCAGTTACTCGTCGAACAGGGTCGGGGAAAAACTGTTTTTT; clone size: -; J gene: TRBJ1-4; D gene: -; V gene: TRBV6-5
CDR3 protein: CASSQGMLAGGSGNTIYF; CDR3 DNA: TGCGCCAGCAGCCAAGGAATGCTGGCAGGGGGCTCTGGAAACACCATATATTTT; clone size: -; J gene: TRBJ1-3; D gene: TRBD1; V gene: TRBV4-1
CDR3 protein: CATFSGGPWDDTQYF; CDR3 DNA: TGTGCCACCTTTTCGGGGGGACCCTGGGACGATACGCAGTATTTT; clone size: -; J gene: TRBJ2-3; D gene: TRBD2; V gene: TRBV10-3
CDR3 protein: CATSDRLGSLADTQYF; CDR3 DNA: TGTGCCACCAGTGATAGGTTGGGTAGCTTAGCAGATACGCAGTATTTT; clone size: -; J gene: TRBJ2-3; D gene: -; V gene: TRBV24-1
CDR3 protein: CASSRVASGGVETQYF; CDR3 DNA: TGTGCCAGTAGCCGCGTAGCTAGCGGGGGGGTAGAGACCCAGTACTTC; clone size: -; J gene: TRBJ2-5; D gene: TRBD2; V gene: TRBV19
CDR3 protein: CASSQQANTGELFF; CDR3 DNA: TGTGCCAGCAGCCAACAGGCGAACACCGGGGAGCTGTTTTTT; clone size: -; J gene: TRBJ2-2; D gene: -; V gene: TRBV3-1/TRBV3-2
CDR3 protein: CASSNPGEGKETQYF; CDR3 DNA: TGTGCCAGCAGTAATCCGGGAGAGGGGAAAGAGACCCAGTACTTC; clone size: -; J gene: TRBJ2-5; D gene: -; V gene: TRBV6-5
CDR3 protein: CASSRGGNQETQYF; CDR3 DNA: TGTGCCAGCAGCCGGGGCGGGAACCAAGAGACCCAGTACTTC; clone size: -; J gene: TRBJ2-5; D gene: -; V gene: TRBV5-4
CDR3 protein: CSVAGWDFSVNTGELFF; CDR3 DNA: TGCAGCGTTGCGGGGTGGGACTTTTCCGTTAACACCGGGGAGCTGTTTTTT; clone size: -; J gene: TRBJ2-2; D gene: -; V gene: TRBV29-1
CDR3 protein: CASSVGTPIRPQHF; CDR3 DNA: TGTGCCAGCAGTGTCGGGACACCCATCCGGCCCCAGCATTTT; clone size: -; J gene: TRBJ1-5; D gene: -; V gene: TRBV28
CDR3 protein: CASSLEAGSYGYTF; CDR3 DNA: TGTGCCAGCAGCTTGGAGGCAGGGTCGTATGGCTACACCTTC; clone size: -; J gene: TRBJ1-2; D gene: -; V gene: TRBV5-6
CDR3 protein: CASSELQTGGYTF; CDR3 DNA: TGTGCCAGCAGTGAGCTTCAGACAGGTGGCTACACCTTC; clone size: -; J gene: TRBJ1-2; D gene: -; V gene: TRBV6-1
CDR3 protein: CASSGNRVGQGLNNQPQHF; CDR3 DNA: TGTGCCAGCAGTGGAAACCGAGTAGGACAGGGCCTAAACAATCAGCCCCAGCATTTT; clone size: few; J gene: TRBJ1-5; D gene: TRBD1; V gene: TRBV6-1
CDR3 protein: CATSRKRTRIDKAGELFF; CDR3 DNA: TGTGCCACCAGCAGAAAGAGGACTAGAATAGACAAGGCCGGGGAGCTGTTTTTT; clone size: -; J gene: TRBJ2-2; D gene: TRBD2; V gene: TRBV15
CDR3 protein: CASSLARVNYGYTF; CDR3 DNA: TGTGCCAGCAGCCTAGCTCGGGTTAACTATGGCTACACCTTC; clone size: -; J gene: TRBJ1-2; D gene: -; V gene: TRBV7-8
CDR3 protein: CASATMAVETQYF; CDR3 DNA: TGTGCCAGTGCGACTATGGCCGTAGAGACCCAGTACTTC; clone size: -; J gene: TRBJ2-5; D gene: -; V gene: TRBV19
CDR3 protein: CASGTSEYEQYF; CDR3 DNA: TGCGCCAGCGGGACTAGCGAGTACGAGCAGTACTTC; clone size: -; J gene: TRBJ2-7; D gene: TRBD2; V gene: TRBV10-1
CDR3 protein: CASSPTSGGSGELFF; CDR3 DNA: TGTGCCAGCAGCCCTACTAGCGGGGGTTCCGGGGAGCTGTTTTTT; clone size: -; J gene: TRBJ2-2; D gene: TRBD2; V gene: TRBV3-1/TRBV3-2
CDR3 protein: CASKGLASTDTQYF; CDR3 DNA: TGTGCCAGTAAGGGGCTAGCGAGCACAGATACGCAGTATTTT; clone size: -; J gene: TRBJ2-3; D gene: -; V gene: TRBV19
CDR3 protein: CAISEGGVNTGELFF; CDR3 DNA: TGTGCCATCAGTGAAGGAGGGGTGAACACCGGGGAGCTGTTTTTT; clone size: -; J gene: TRBJ2-2; D gene: -; V gene: TRBV10-3
CDR3 protein: CASASDGGGATTEQFF; CDR3 DNA: TGTGCCAGCGCCTCCGACGGCGGGGGGGCGACCACTGAGCAGTTCTTC; clone size: -; J gene: TRBJ2-1; D gene: TRBD2; V gene: TRBV5-4
CDR3 protein: CASSFRGTGNQPQHF; CDR3 DNA: TGTGCCAGCAGCTTTCGGGGGACAGGCAATCAGCCCCAGCATTTT; clone size: -; J gene: TRBJ1-5; D gene: TRBD1; V gene: TRBV13
CDR3 protein: CASSLQGFGELFF; CDR3 DNA: TGTGCCAGCAGCTTACAGGGCTTCGGGGAGCTGTTTTTT; clone size: -; J gene: TRBJ2-2; D gene: -; V gene: TRBV5-4
CDR3 protein: CASSQWLAGLQETQYF; CDR3 DNA: TGTGCCAGCAGCCAATGGCTAGCGGGGCTTCAAGAGACCCAGTACTTC; clone size: -; J gene: TRBJ2-5; D gene: TRBD2; V gene: TRBV4-2
CDR3 protein: CASSRQGKDGYGYTF; CDR3 DNA: TGTGCCAGCAGCCGACAGGGTAAAGATGGCTATGGCTACACCTTC; clone size: -; J gene: TRBJ1-2; D gene: TRBD1; V gene: TRBV7-8
CDR3 protein: CASRDRGGSSYEQYF; CDR3 DNA: TGTGCCAGCAGGGACCGAGGGGGAAGCTCCTACGAGCAGTACTTC; clone size: -; J gene: TRBJ2-7; D gene: -; V gene: TRBV27
CDR3 protein: CASSLLEESNIQYF; CDR3 DNA: TGCGCCAGCAGCCTCCTAGAGGAATCGAACATTCAGTACTTC; clone size: -; J gene: TRBJ2-4; D gene: -; V gene: TRBV4-1
CDR3 protein: CASAQGSNSPLHF; CDR3 DNA: TGTGCCAGTGCGCAGGGTAGTAATTCACCCCTCCACTTT; clone size: -; J gene: TRBJ1-6; D gene: -; V gene: TRBV19
CDR3 protein: CATSSVYEQFF; CDR3 DNA: TGTGCCACCAGCAGCGTCTATGAGCAGTTCTTC; clone size: -; J gene: TRBJ2-1; D gene: -; V gene: TRBV15
CDR3 protein: CASSYGLSGRQETQYF; CDR3 DNA: TGTGCCAGCAGTTACGGGTTGAGCGGACGACAAGAGACCCAGTACTTC; clone size: -; J gene: TRBJ2-5; D gene: -; V gene: TRBV6-5
CDR3 protein: CASSRGNYGYTF; CDR3 DNA: TGTGCCAGTAGTAGAGGGAACTATGGCTACACCTTC; clone size: -; J gene: TRBJ1-2; D gene: -; V gene: TRBV19
CDR3 protein: CASSESSGGKAGELFF; CDR3 DNA: TGTGCCAGCAGTGAATCTAGCGGGGGCAAGGCCGGGGAGCTGTTTTTT; clone size: -; J gene: TRBJ2-2; D gene: TRBD2; V gene: TRBV6-1
CDR3 protein: CASSYGGNTEAFF; CDR3 DNA: TGTGCCAGCAGTTACGGAGGCAACACTGAAGCTTTCTTT; clone size: -; J gene: TRBJ1-1; D gene: -; V gene: TRBV6-2/TRBV6-3
CDR3 protein: CASSSPGGVPGSDEQFF; CDR3 DNA: TGCGCCAGCAGCTCCCCCGGGGGGGTACCGGGGTCCGATGAGCAGTTCTTC; clone size: -; J gene: TRBJ2-1; D gene: TRBD2; V gene: TRBV5-1
CDR3 protein: CASSFRLAGENEQFF; CDR3 DNA: TGCGCCAGCAGCTTCCGACTAGCGGGGGAGAATGAGCAGTTCTTC; clone size: -; J gene: TRBJ2-1; D gene: TRBD2; V gene: TRBV5-1
CDR3 protein: CASSGDIGLEKLFF; CDR3 DNA: TGCGCCAGCAGCGGGGACATCGGACTTGAAAAACTGTTTTTT; clone size: few; J gene: TRBJ1-4; D gene: -; V gene: TRBV5-1
CDR3 protein: CASSPRLAGVSQETQYF; CDR3 DNA: TGTGCCAGCAGCCCCAGACTAGCGGGGGTCTCCCAAGAGACCCAGTACTTC; clone size: -; J gene: TRBJ2-5; D gene: TRBD2; V gene: TRBV3-1/TRBV3-2
CDR3 protein: CASSPGLPDYTF; CDR3 DNA: TGTGCCAGCAGCCCGGGACTTCCCGACTACACCTTC; clone size: once; J gene: TRBJ1-2; D gene: -; V gene: TRBV5-8
CDR3 protein: CATRDRGYNEQFF; CDR3 DNA: TGTGCCACGCGGGACAGGGGCTACAATGAGCAGTTCTTC; clone size: -; J gene: TRBJ2-1; D gene: TRBD1; V gene: TRBV24-1
CDR3 protein: CASSLDHPTEAFF; CDR3 DNA: TGTGCCAGCAGCTTAGATCATCCCACTGAAGCTTTCTTT; clone size: -; J gene: TRBJ1-1; D gene: -; V gene: TRBV11-2
CDR3 protein: CASTKPGGYTF; CDR3 DNA: TGTGCCAGCACCAAACCCGGGGGCTACACCTTC; clone size: few; J gene: TRBJ1-2; D gene: -; V gene: TRBV9
CDR3 protein: CASRATGLTAFF; CDR3 DNA: TGTGCCAGCAGAGCTACAGGGCTGACAGCTTTCTTT; clone size: -; J gene: TRBJ1-1; D gene: -; V gene: TRBV7-9
CDR3 protein: CATTPGFAGGTTDTQYF; CDR3 DNA: TGCGCCACCACGCCCGGGTTTGCGGGGGGTACGACAGATACGCAGTATTTT; clone size: -; J gene: TRBJ2-3; D gene: TRBD2; V gene: TRBV10-1
CDR3 protein: CASSFTSGAFNEQFF; CDR3 DNA: TGTGCCAGCAGCTTTACTAGCGGGGCATTCAATGAGCAGTTCTTC; clone size: -; J gene: TRBJ2-1; D gene: TRBD2; V gene: TRBV7-9
CDR3 protein: CASSTFDRGHGYTF; CDR3 DNA: TGTGCCAGTAGTACCTTCGACAGGGGGCATGGCTACACCTTC; clone size: -; J gene: TRBJ1-2; D gene: TRBD1; V gene: TRBV19